One sample yielded the 25 T cell receptor beta chains listed below, sequenced in a study of T cells in Graves' hyperthyroidism and ophthalmopathy. RNA transcripts gave rise to amplified TCR beta CDR3 regions. The TCR CDR3 first-round RT-PCR relied on the HTBI primer set. One entry per CDR3 protein results from TCRdb running MiXCR on the multiplex PCR reads. Of around 300,000 distinct CDR3 sequences in the sample, around 14% are singletons; the top ten hold 20% to 25%. Material: blood. These receptors all come from a woman aged 30 to 39 with Graves' hyperthyroidism.

V and J are TRBV3-1 and TRBJ1-6; weak D call: TRBD1 (5 bases). V lost 3 bases and J lost 9, with 15 bases in between. This CDR3 contains 15 residues. Looked up from germline, CDR1 is LGHDT and CDR2 is YNNKEL (reference sequence). As DNA, the CDR3 is TGTGCCAGCAGCCAGGACCATACAGGTTCTTCACCCCTCCACTTT. Translating gives CASSQDHTGSSPLHF.

In this sample, this clonotype turned up many times. The chain uses TRBV7-2 and TRBJ2-2; D is undetermined. Germline CDR1 is SGHTA and CDR2 is FQGNSA. This CDR3 is 12 amino acids long. V lost 1 base and J lost 9, with 6 bases in between. CDR3 sequence: CASSLDRRELFF. The CDR3 region has the DNA TGTGCCAGCAGCTTAGATCGCCGGGAGCTGTTTTTT.

The chain couples TRBV15 to TRBJ1-3, with no clear D. V shed 3 bases and J shed 8 bases, with 11 bases lying between them. CDR1 and CDR2 from the germline V gene are LNHNV and YYDKDF (reference sequence). This CDR3 has 13 residues. CDR3 loop: CATSRGYGDTIYF. Written as DNA, the CDR3 is TGTGCCACCAGCAGGGGTTACGGAGACACCATATATTTT.

This rearrangement joins TRBV20-1 to TRBJ1-1; D gene ambiguous. This CDR3 has 13 residues. Germline V lookup: CDR1 DFQATT, CDR2 SNEGSKA (reference sequence). Between the trimmed V and J ends, which lost 0 bases and 4 bases, there was a span of 9 bases. The CDR3 loop reads CSARDKAGTEAFF. The CDR3 DNA reads as TGCAGTGCTAGAGACAAAGCGGGCACTGAAGCTTTCTTT.

This clonotype was found a few times. The genes are TRBV6-1 and TRBJ1-2; D not certain. V was pared by 5 bases and J by 14 bases, with 21 bases between. Per germline, CDR1 MNHNS and CDR2 SASEGT. The CDR3 extends over 13 amino acids. The CDR3 nucleotides read TGTGCCAGCAGTTCTTGGGATAGGATTAAGAAAACCTTC. Translated, it gives CASSSWDRIKKTF.

This clonotype has a count of ten or more. This chain links TRBV19 with TRBJ1-5; TRBD1 agrees at 10 bases. The CDR3 has 15 residues. Per the germline V gene, CDR1 is LNHDA and CDR2 is SQIVND (reference sequence). With V trimmed by 9 bases and J by 6 bases, 11 bases remained unmatched. CDR3 nucleotide sequence: TGTGCCAGCAGGACCGGGACAGGGGCGCTTCAGCCCCAGCATTTT. The encoded protein is CASRTGTGALQPQHF.

This clonotype was found many times. The V call is TRBV12-3 or TRBV12-4, the J call TRBJ2-7; D unclear. The CDR3 is made up of 12 amino acids. With 6 bases removed from V and 4 bases from J, the gap between germline ends came to 10 bases. The CDR3 protein is CASSREVYEQYF. The CDR3, as DNA: TGTGCCAGCAGCCGAGAGGTATACGAGCAGTACTTC.

Many counts were recorded for this clonotype. The chain has TRBV28 and TRBJ2-1; D assignment may be TRBD1 or TRBD2 (5 bases each). Trimming took off 2 bases at V and 3 bases at J, with 11 bases between the two ends. Germline assignment: CDR1 MDHEN and CDR2 SYDVKM. This CDR3 is 15 amino acids long. CDR3 in DNA: TGTGCCAGCAGTTTACCCGGGGCCCTCTACAATGAGCAGTTCTTC. Protein sequence: CASSLPGALYNEQFF.

The V and J genes are TRBV13 and TRBJ2-3, with 10 bases fitting TRBD2. Germline loops: CDR1 PRHDT, CDR2 FYEKMQ (reference sequence). J gave up 6 bases and V 4 bases, and 10 bases lay outside the gene matches. The CDR3 runs 16 residues. The DNA for the CDR3 is TGTGCCAGCAGCTGGGCTAGCGGGAGCCCCTTGGATACGCAGTATTTT. It codes for CASSWASGSPLDTQYF.

This clonotype was seen ten or more times. The rearrangement uses TRBV7-2 and TRBJ2-5; a possible D gene is TRBD1 (7 bases). The CDR3 has 15 amino acids. Germline CDR1 reads SGHTA; CDR2 reads FQGNSA. V was pared by 6 bases and J by 2 bases, with 16 bases between. The CDR3 is CASSSGGGSQETQYF. The CDR3, as DNA: TGTGCCAGCAGTTCTGGAGGGGGCTCTCAAGAGACCCAGTACTTC.

This clonotype occurred many times. The V and J genes are TRBV20-1 and TRBJ2-3, with 12 bases matching TRBD2. Trimming removed 6 bases from V and 2 bases from J; junction bases left unmatched: 3. CDR1 and CDR2 (germline): DFQATT, SNEGSKA (reference sequence). The CDR3 sequence is 14 residues long. This CDR3 reads CSARTSGNTDTQYF. In DNA form, the CDR3 reads TGCAGTGCCCGGACTAGCGGGAACACAGATACGCAGTATTTT.

This clonotype came up many times. V and J are TRBV5-4 and TRBJ2-3; 8 bases map to TRBD2. From germline, CDR1 is SGHNT and CDR2 YYREEE (reference sequence). The CDR3 consists of 14 residues. Trimming cost V 5 bases and J 0 bases; bases outside gene matches: 2. The DNA for the CDR3 is TGTGCCAGCAGTCGGGAGGGGAGCACAGATACGCAGTATTTT. As protein: CASSREGSTDTQYF.

This clonotype was picked up many times. CDR3 nucleotide sequence: TGTGCCAGCAGTGACAGATCTGGCGGGGAGCTGTTTTTT. As protein: CASSDRSGGELFF. J is TRBJ2-2 and V is TRBV6-1; D call uncertain. Looked up from germline, CDR1 is MNHNS and CDR2 is SASEGT. V gave up 3 bases and J gave up 7 bases, with 9 bases separating them. The CDR3 totals 13 residues.

The gene calls are TRBV20-1 and TRBJ1-6; 8 bases map to TRBD1. There are 15 residues in the CDR3. CDR1 DFQATT and CDR2 SNEGSKA come from the germline V gene (reference sequence). After removal of 6 bases from V and 9 bases from J, the junction contained 13 bases not matched to a gene. CDR3 amino acids: CSARERTGRGSPLHF. DNA for the CDR3: TGCAGTGCCCGGGAACGGACAGGGAGGGGTTCACCCCTCCACTTT.

This clonotype was detected a few times. The chain links TRBV24-1 to TRBJ2-3; a possible D gene is TRBD2 (6 bases). The CDR3 is made up of 17 amino acids. Per germline, CDR1 KGHDR and CDR2 SFDVKD. V was trimmed by 5 bases and J by 1 base, leaving 18 bases between them. The CDR3 DNA reads as TGTGCCACCAGTGCCCGGGGGTGGGCTAGGGGCACAGATACGCAGTATTTT. It is translated as CATSARGWARGTDTQYF.

This clonotype was detected once. The CDR3 does not close with the conserved phenylalanine or tryptophan, likely indicating a read error. The J gene is TRBJ1-5, the V gene TRBV20-1; D gene unclear. Germline V gene sequence: CDR1 DFQATT, CDR2 SNEGSKA (reference sequence). The CDR3 loop spans 11 amino acids. V was shortened by 6 bases and J by 7 bases, with 10 bases between the two germline ends. This chain's CDR3 is CSAGGRQPQHV. DNA for the CDR3: TGCAGTGCCGGCGGGAGGCAGCCCCAGCATGTT.

This clonotype was observed a few times. DNA of the CDR3: TGTGCCAGCAGTTACGACAGGGTCGGGGAGACCCAGTACTTC. Protein sequence: CASSYDRVGETQYF. J is TRBJ2-5 and V is TRBV6-2 or TRBV6-3; 7 bases match TRBD1. Looked up from germline, CDR1 is MNHEY and CDR2 is SVGEGT. This CDR3 has 14 amino acids. The junction had 5 bases not matched to a gene; V was cut back by 2 bases and J by 5 bases.

This clonotype was counted a few times. This rearrangement joins TRBV19 to TRBJ2-4, with D possibly TRBD1 on 7 matching bases. The CDR3 is 12 amino acids. V was pared by 3 bases and J by 10 bases, with 10 bases between. Germline values: CDR1 LNHDA, CDR2 SQIVND (reference sequence). The CDR3 is CASSIAGGIQYF. In nucleotides, the CDR3 is TGTGCCAGTAGTATCGCAGGGGGGATTCAGTACTTC.

This clonotype occurred many times. This chain joins TRBV12-3 or TRBV12-4 and TRBJ1-2, with D possibly TRBD1 on 6 matching bases. Trimming stripped 5 bases from V and 5 bases from J, with 12 bases between. The CDR3 is made up of 13 amino acids. CDR3 DNA: TGTGCCAGCAGTCACCCAACAGGGTATGGCTACACCTTC. This gives the protein CASSHPTGYGYTF.

The chain uses TRBV19 and TRBJ2-3; perhaps D is TRBD1 or TRBD2 (6 bases each). Per germline, CDR1 LNHDA and CDR2 SQIVND (reference sequence). This CDR3 contains 12 residues. The CDR3 DNA sequence: TGTGCTTCAACGGGGGCGGCAGATACGCAGTATTTT. As protein: CASTGAADTQYF.

In this sample, this clonotype turned up many times. The chain couples TRBV2 to TRBJ2-3, with TRBD2 identical over 12 bases. The CDR3 is 16 amino acids. The germline CDR1 and CDR2 sequences are SNHLY and FYNNEI. The J segment lost 9 bases and the V segment lost 0 bases, leaving 7 bases of the junction unmatched. CDR3 region: CASSEARLAGAGTQYF. As DNA, the CDR3 is TGTGCCAGCAGTGAAGCCCGACTAGCGGGAGCAGGAACGCAGTATTTT.

This chain joins TRBV27 and TRBJ2-1; tentatively, D is TRBD1 or TRBD2 (5 bases each). V dropped 7 bases and J dropped 4 bases, with 17 bases sitting between them. CDR3 length equals 15 residues. The germline V gene encodes CDR1 MNHEY and CDR2 SMNVEV (reference sequence). CDR3 residues: CASTLLGVGYNEQFF. CDR3 sequence (DNA): TGTGCCAGCACCTTATTGGGGGTCGGATACAATGAGCAGTTCTTC.

This sequence joins TRBV10-2 and TRBJ2-5; the match to TRBD2 covers 8 bases. The V gene's germline CDR1 is WSHSY and CDR2 SAAADI. V was clipped by 11 bases and J by 5 bases; unmatched bases: 13. The CDR3 runs to 14 residues. The CDR3 DNA follows: TGCGCCTCCCGGGGGGGCGGGACGTACGAGACCCAGTACTTC. Encoded protein: CASRGGGTYETQYF.

This clonotype was seen a few times. The V gene is TRBV29-1, the J gene TRBJ2-3, with D hard to call. Germline lookup yields CDR1 SQVTM and CDR2 ANQGSEA. The CDR3 spans 10 residues. Trimming left V 8 bases short and J 3 bases short, with 6 bases between. The CDR3 bases are TGCAGCATTCGAACAGATACGCAGTATTTT. It specifies CSIRTDTQYF.

This clonotype was seen ten or more times. The chain uses TRBV5-1 and TRBJ2-1; tentative D call: TRBD2 (5 bases). The CDR3 spans 13 residues. From germline, CDR1 is SGHRS and CDR2 YFSETQ. V lost 4 bases to trimming and J lost 4 bases, with 9 bases between them. The CDR3 DNA follows: TGCGCCAGCAGCCGGGATTTGTACAATGAGCAGTTCTTC. Its translation: CASSRDLYNEQFF. The variable domain in full, completed from reference TRBV5-1 and TRBJ2-1, reads KAGVTQTPRYLIKTRGQQVTLSCSPISGHRSVSWYQQTPGQGLQFLFEYFSETQRNKGNFPGRFSGRQFSNSRSEMNVSTLELGDSALYLCASSRDLYNEQFFGPGTRLTVL.